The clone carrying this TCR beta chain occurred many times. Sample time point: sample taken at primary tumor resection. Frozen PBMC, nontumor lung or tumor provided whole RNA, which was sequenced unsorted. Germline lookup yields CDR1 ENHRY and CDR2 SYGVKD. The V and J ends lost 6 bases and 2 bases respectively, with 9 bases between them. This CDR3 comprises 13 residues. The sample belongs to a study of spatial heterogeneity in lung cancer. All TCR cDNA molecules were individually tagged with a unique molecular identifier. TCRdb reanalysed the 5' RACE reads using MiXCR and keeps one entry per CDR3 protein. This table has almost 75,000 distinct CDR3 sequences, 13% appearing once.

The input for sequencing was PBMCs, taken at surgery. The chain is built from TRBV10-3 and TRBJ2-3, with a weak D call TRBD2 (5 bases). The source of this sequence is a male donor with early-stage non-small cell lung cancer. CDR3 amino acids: CAIRGEHTDTQYF. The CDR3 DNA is TGTGCCATCAGGGGAGAGCACACAGATACGCAGTATTTT.